One and the same sample provided the 16 T cell receptor beta chains below, sequenced in a study of vaccination and CD4 T cells after COVID-19. The sample's treatment: roughly 11-day PBMC culture with coronavirus spike peptide pools or control peptides (ViraFEST assay). With the Oncomine TCR Beta short-read assay, DNA from cultured CD4+ T cells was sequenced. TCRdb reanalysed the PCR reads using MiXCR and keeps one entry per CDR3 protein. The profile shows 17,000 or so distinct CDR3 sequences, 43% of them singletons. The antigens these receptors bind are not known. Source: CD4+ T cells from blood, cultured in vitro, taken after SARS-CoV-2 vaccination. The receptors shown here come from a human donor who had recovered from COVID-19.

The table lists this clonotype with a count of one. This rearrangement joins TRBV6-2 or TRBV6-3 to TRBJ2-3; tentatively, D is TRBD2 (5 bases). Per germline, CDR1 MNHEY and CDR2 SVGEGT. Trimming removed 0 bases at V and 0 bases at J, with 7 bases between. The CDR3 spans 15 residues. The CDR3 here is CASSYSPGSTDTQYF. DNA of the CDR3: TGTGCCAGCAGTTACTCGCCGGGAAGCACAGATACGCAGTATTTT.

The chain has TRBV6-5 and TRBJ2-7; TRBD2 is a possible D gene (6 bases). The V end was cut by 6 bases, the J end by 3 bases, with 27 bases between. Germline-derived CDR1 and CDR2 are MNHEY and SVGAGI. The CDR3 has 18 amino acids. In DNA form, the CDR3 reads TGTGCCAGCAGCTACGGGGGTGGCGGAGTAGACCGAAACTACGAGCAGTACTTC. Protein: CASSYGGGGVDRNYEQYF.

In its sample, this clonotype was seen a few times. The rearrangement joins TRBV7-9 to TRBJ2-2; D not resolved. CDR1 is SEHNR, CDR2 FQNEAQ, per germline (reference sequence). Trimming removed 6 bases from V and 0 bases from J, with 17 bases in between. This CDR3 has 17 residues. CDR3 nucleotide sequence: TGTGCCAGCAGTTATGGCCTTGCAGAGGCGAACACCGGGGAGCTGTTTTTT. Protein product: CASSYGLAEANTGELFF.

The V and J genes are TRBV6-1 and TRBJ2-6, with TRBD2 identical over 7 bases. Germline CDR1 MNHNS, CDR2 SASEGT. Germline trimming cut 3 bases from V and 0 bases from J; bases unmatched to any gene: 2. CDR3 length: 16 amino acids. CDR3 region: CASSDASGSGANVLTF. The DNA of the CDR3 is TGTGCCAGCAGTGATGCTAGCGGCTCTGGGGCCAACGTCCTGACTTTC.

V gene TRBV30 combines with J gene TRBJ2-3, with D possibly TRBD2 on 5 matching bases. The germline V gene has CDR1 GTSNPN and CDR2 SVGIG (reference sequence). The V end lost 3 bases, the J end lost 3 bases, and 16 bases lay between the germline ends. The CDR3 totals 15 residues. In DNA, the CDR3 is TGTGCCTGGAGCTTTACTAGTCTTCGTACAGATACGCAGTATTTT. Its translation is CAWSFTSLRTDTQYF.

This rearrangement joins TRBV6-1 to TRBJ2-7; either TRBD1 or TRBD2 may supply D (6 bases each). The CDR3 consists of 15 residues. Germline values: CDR1 MNHNS, CDR2 SASEGT. V gave up 6 bases and J gave up 3 bases, with 18 bases separating them. CDR3 loop: CASRRGAQADYEQYF. The CDR3 DNA reads as TGTGCCAGCAGAAGGGGGGCGCAAGCGGACTACGAGCAGTACTTC.

This clonotype was counted between two and nine times. The V call is TRBV15, the J call TRBJ1-2; D perhaps matches TRBD1 (5 bases). The V gene lost 5 bases and the J gene lost 3 bases, with 19 bases spanning the gap. Germline lookup yields CDR1 LNHNV and CDR2 YYDKDF (reference sequence). The CDR3 runs 16 residues. CDR3: CATSANRRQFDYGYTF. DNA for the CDR3: TGTGCCACCAGCGCTAATCGAAGACAGTTCGACTATGGCTACACCTTC.

This chain connects TRBV7-8 to TRBJ2-5; D gene ambiguous. V shed 2 bases and J shed 0 bases, with 10 bases lying between them. Germline CDR1 reads SGHVS; CDR2 reads FQNEAQ. The CDR3 runs 15 residues. The CDR3 here is CASSLWEDNQETQYF. The CDR3 DNA follows: TGTGCCAGCAGCTTATGGGAAGACAACCAAGAGACCCAGTACTTC.

V gene TRBV6-2 or TRBV6-3 combines with J gene TRBJ2-3; 11 bases align to TRBD2. CDR1 is MNHEY and CDR2 is SVGEGT in the germline V gene. V gave up 2 bases and J gave up 9 bases; unmatched junction bases: 4. The length of the CDR3 is 14 residues. The DNA of the CDR3 is TGTGCCAGCAGTTACGTAGCGGGAGGGCGGACGCAGTATTTT. Amino acid sequence: CASSYVAGGRTQYF.

This clonotype was picked up one time. The genes are TRBV29-1 and TRBJ1-2; D perhaps matches TRBD1 (6 bases). Trimming stripped 7 bases from V and 0 bases from J, with 21 bases between. The CDR3 totals 16 residues. Germline CDR1 SQVTM, CDR2 ANQGSEA. The chain's CDR3 is CSARGGTDLANYGYTF. CDR3 coding DNA: TGCAGCGCCCGTGGGGGCACAGATCTAGCTAACTATGGCTACACCTTC.

The chain couples TRBV6-5 to TRBJ2-5, with 9 bases aligning to TRBD1. The ends lost 4 bases at V and 7 bases at J; junction bases unmatched: 4. CDR3 length: 13 amino acids. From germline, CDR1 is MNHEY and CDR2 SVGAGI. CDR3 nucleotide sequence: TGTGCCAGCAGTTTGGACAGGGGAAGGACCCAGTACTTC. Translation gives CASSLDRGRTQYF.

CDR3 sequence (DNA): TGTGCCAGCAGCCTTACTAGCGAGACGGCCTACGAGCAGTACTTC. Translation: CASSLTSETAYEQYF. This chain links TRBV6-1 with TRBJ2-7; TRBD2 matches 7 bases. V was clipped by 6 bases and J by 2 bases; unmatched bases: 10. The CDR3 length is 15 residues. Germline V gene sequence: CDR1 MNHNS, CDR2 SASEGT.

By share, this clonotype counts as medium-sized. The chain recombines TRBV10-3 with TRBJ2-1, with 9 bases identical to TRBD2. The CDR3 covers 17 residues. CDR1 is ENHRY, CDR2 SYGVKD, per germline. Trimming at V came to 4 bases and at J to 8 bases, leaving 15 bases not matched to a gene. Here the CDR3 DNA reads TGTGCCATCAGTGGTGGGGGGCGGGAGGGCCTCGCCGATGAGCAGTTCTTC. Translation: CAISGGGREGLADEQFF.

The chain joins TRBV11-2 to TRBJ2-7; possible D gene TRBD2, 6 bases. The ends were cut back, 1 base at V and 6 bases at J, with 10 bases in the middle. Germline-derived CDR1 and CDR2 are SGHAT and FQNNGV. CDR3 length: 13 residues. The DNA for the CDR3 is TGTGCCAGCAGCTTAGTCCGGAGGGGCGAGCAGTACTTC. Amino acid sequence: CASSLVRRGEQYF.

This clonotype came up a few times. This chain connects TRBV7-3 to TRBJ2-2; 9 positions match TRBD2. Germline V gene sequence: CDR1 SGHTA, CDR2 FQGTGA. CDR3 size: 19 residues. Trimming at V came to 1 base and at J to 1 base, leaving 10 bases not matched to a gene. The CDR3 DNA reads as TGTGCCAGCAGCTTAATTCCGTCGGGACTAGCCGAGAACACCGGGGAGCTGTTTTTT. Translation gives CASSLIPSGLAENTGELFF.

This clonotype was seen a handful of times. This chain uses TRBV20-1 with TRBJ2-1, with 11 bases fitting TRBD2. Germline trimming cut 6 bases from V and 0 bases from J; bases unmatched to any gene: 4. The CDR3 is 15 residues long. The germline V gene encodes CDR1 DFQATT and CDR2 SNEGSKA (reference sequence). The CDR3 sequence is CSAQTSGVSYNEQFF. The CDR3 DNA sequence: TGCAGTGCCCAGACTAGCGGGGTCTCCTACAATGAGCAGTTCTTC.